This T cell receptor (beta chain) was found in a study of CD8 T cells in ankylosing spondylitis. TCRdb processed the 5' RACE reads anew with MiXCR; each CDR3 protein has one entry. The top ten hold 16% of the sample, which has 150,000 to 250,000 distinct CDR3 sequences, around 13% seen once. Germline V gene data show CDR1 as SEHNR and CDR2 as FQNEAQ (reference sequence). Losses at the gene ends were 4 bases for V and 7 bases for J; bases not matched to a gene: 8. The CDR3 totals 14 residues. The TCR comes from a male donor with ankylosing spondylitis or in good health (not recorded which). Sequenced: blood, either unsorted or a sorted T cell fraction (not recorded which). The V gene is TRBV7-9, the J gene TRBJ2-7; 9 bases map to TRBD1. CDR3 DNA: TGTGCCAGCAGCTCGGACAGGGGCCCTTGGGAGCAGTACTTC. Its translation is CASSSDRGPWEQYF.